This entry concerns a single TCR beta chain. Its antigen is still unknown. The data originate from a study of metastatic and nonmetastatic thyroid tumors. Background on the study: Comparative analysis of repertoires was undertaken across blood and tumor or nodule tissue obtained from malignant and benign thyroid patients. Study findings and constraints: Benign nodules were reported to have significantly lower TCR beta diversity than malignant thyroid tumors, in blood and tumor.

Before thyroid surgery, none of the patients had received any treatment. Trimming removed 4 bases from V and 4 bases from J, with 11 bases in between. Germline V gene lookup returns CDR1 MNHNS and CDR2 SASEGT. This CDR3 has 13 amino acids. Per the original data handling: The distant-metastasis classifier for papillary thyroid cancer was built from CDR3 differences across clinicopathological groups. From the PCR reads, TCRdb re-called clones with MiXCR. It is TCRdb's table, rather than the study itself, that gives the V and J calls and clone size. The sample holds roughly 39,000 clones, less than 50% seen once.

The source of this sequence is a male donor with papillary thyroid cancer or a benign thyroid nodule (not recorded which). Some clones in this sample may be carry-over from other donors' samples. The chain is built from TRBV6-1 and TRBJ2-7; D is possibly TRBD2 (5 bases). The material sequenced was tumor tissue. CDR3 sequence (DNA): TGTGCCAGCAGTGTTGAGAGGGCTTACGAGCAGTACTTC. Translation: CASSVERAYEQYF.